Below are 29 T cell receptor beta chains sequenced from a single sample in a study of shared clonotypes between healthy human individuals. TCRdb keeps only in-frame clones here, not all; method: immunoSEQ multiplex PCR. In the table there are 950,000 to 1,300,000 clones, 65% to 80% of which are singletons. Sequenced input: memory CD4+ T cells sorted from blood. Subset reported: CD45RA-negative fraction. All receptors derive from a man between 18 and 29 years old in good health.

This clone was seen a few times. CDR3 region: CASSHQSLGANVLTF. CDR3 sequence (DNA): TGTGCCAGTAGTCACCAGTCCCTCGGGGCCAACGTCCTGACTTTC. This rearrangement joins TRBV19 to TRBJ2-6; D remains ambiguous. This CDR3 comprises 15 residues. Germline V gives CDR1 LNHDA, CDR2 SQIVND (reference sequence). V lost 5 bases and J lost 4, with 12 bases in between.

The chain couples TRBV5-3 to TRBJ1-1; no reliable D call. TRBV5-3 is designated an ORF whose function remains uncertain. V was clipped by 4 bases and J by 3 bases, with 19 bases between them. The CDR3 is 16 residues long. CDR3 in amino acids: CARSRGLQPGDTEAFF. CDR3 sequence (DNA): TGTGCCAGAAGCCGAGGACTGCAACCCGGTGACACTGAAGCTTTCTTT.

This clone has just one count. The chain joins TRBV6-5 to TRBJ2-3; 7 positions match TRBD2. Germline CDR1 MNHEY, CDR2 SVGAGI. CDR3 size: 15 residues. V lost 1 base, J lost 1 base, and 2 bases stayed unmatched. CDR3 bases: TGTGCCAGCAGTTACTTGGCGGGGGGCACAGATACGCAGTATTTT. Translated, it gives CASSYLAGGTDTQYF.

This clone appeared once. The V and J genes are TRBV9 and TRBJ2-5, with no clear D. The V end was cut by 2 bases, the J end by 1 base, with 12 bases between. Germline-derived CDR1 and CDR2 are SGDLS and YYNGEE. There are 15 residues in the CDR3. CDR3 sequence reads: CASSVSLGSQETQYF. The CDR3 coding sequence is TGTGCCAGCAGCGTGTCTCTGGGCAGCCAAGAGACCCAGTACTTC. Complete variable domain (other parts from reference TRBV9 and TRBJ2-5): DSGVTQTPKHLITATGQRVTLRCSPRSGDLSVYWYQQSLDQGLQFLIQYYNGEERAKGNILERFSAQQFPDLHSELNLSSLELGDSALYFCASSVSLGSQETQYFGPGTRLLVL.

To note about this clone: This specimen includes other DNA sequences encoding the same CDR3. The chain joins TRBV7-2 to TRBJ2-3, with 14 bases aligning to TRBD2. V was pared by 4 bases and J by 3 bases, with 3 bases of the junction left unmatched. Germline V gives CDR1 SGHTA, CDR2 FQGNSA. CDR3 length: 16 amino acids. The CDR3 nucleotides are TGTGCCAGCAGCTCCGGACTAGCGGGAGGAACAGATACGCAGTATTTT. This sequence encodes CASSSGLAGGTDTQYF.

CDR3 DNA sequence: TGTGCCAGCAGCTTGGACCCCCGGGGGACAGATACGCAGTATTTT. Its protein product is CASSLDPRGTDTQYF. The chain employs TRBV5-6 and TRBJ2-3; weak D call: TRBD2 (6 bases). This CDR3 region has 15 residues. Looked up from germline, CDR1 is SGHDT and CDR2 is YYEEEE. V was clipped by 0 bases and J by 3 bases, with 11 bases between them.

V gene TRBV9 combines with J gene TRBJ2-5; TRBD2 aligns across 11 bases. The CDR3 runs to 16 residues. Trimming cost V 0 bases and J 4 bases; bases outside gene matches: 5. Germline CDR1 SGDLS, CDR2 YYNGEE. CDR3 nucleotide sequence: TGTGCCAGCAGCGTAGTGTCTAGCGGGAGGTTAGAGACCCAGTACTTC. Its translation is CASSVVSSGRLETQYF.

This chain links TRBV29-1 with TRBJ1-4, with D maybe TRBD1 (5 bases). V gave up 6 bases and J gave up 4 bases, with 15 bases separating them. Looked up from germline, CDR1 is SQVTM and CDR2 is ANQGSEA. There are 14 residues in the CDR3. The CDR3 is CSVDMTGRNEKLFF. The CDR3 DNA sequence: TGCAGCGTGGACATGACCGGACGTAATGAAAAACTGTTTTTT.

The chain has TRBV2 and TRBJ2-2; D possibly corresponds to TRBD2 (6 bases). Germline V lookup: CDR1 SNHLY, CDR2 FYNNEI. This CDR3 spans 12 amino acids. V shed 2 bases and J shed 17 bases, with 15 bases lying between them. DNA of the CDR3: TGTGCCAGCAGTGAAATACCATGGGGAGGATTTTTT. Its protein product is CASSEIPWGGFF.

The chain employs TRBV29-1 and TRBJ2-5, with D possibly being TRBD1 (5 bases). CDR1 is SQVTM, CDR2 ANQGSEA, per germline. The CDR3 consists of 12 residues. Trimming removed 8 bases at V and 5 bases at J, with 15 bases between. This CDR3 is CSSAQGGETQYF. Here the CDR3 DNA reads TGCAGCAGCGCCCAGGGTGGGGAGACCCAGTACTTC.

The chain is built from TRBV18 and TRBJ1-2; maybe TRBD1 (6 bases). Deletions cut 6 bases from V and 5 bases from J, with 22 bases between. Germline CDR1 is KGHSH and CDR2 is LQKENI. This CDR3 region has 16 residues. The CDR3 DNA follows: TGTGCCAGCTCCTCCTTTGTGGACAGTGGTGGATATGGCTACACCTTC. Protein: CASSSFVDSGGYGYTF.

The chain combines TRBV9 with TRBJ1-6; no firm D call. Germline V gene lookup returns CDR1 SGDLS and CDR2 YYNGEE. The CDR3 contains 15 residues. V was shortened by 3 bases and J by 9 bases, with 16 bases between the two germline ends. The CDR3 DNA is TGTGCCAGCAGCGGCCGACAATCCGTGGGTTCACCCCTCCACTTT. Translation: CASSGRQSVGSPLHF.

The chain is built from TRBV2 and TRBJ2-2; D gene unclear. Trimming removed 1 base at V and 2 bases at J, with 8 bases between. This CDR3 has 15 residues. Germline CDR1 reads SNHLY; CDR2 reads FYNNEI. CDR3 region: CASSEDNGNTGELFF. The CDR3 DNA reads as TGTGCCAGCAGTGAAGACAACGGCAACACCGGGGAGCTGTTTTTT.

The chain combines TRBV5-4 with TRBJ2-2; a possible D gene is TRBD2 (9 bases). V was cut by 3 bases and J by 4 bases, with 19 bases left in between. The CDR3 extends over 17 amino acids. Germline V CDR1 and CDR2: SGHNT, YYREEE (reference sequence). In nucleotides, the CDR3 is TGTGCCAGCAGCTCCAGGGGGCGGGAGGGCCCCACCGGGGAGCTGTTTTTT. Amino acid sequence: CASSSRGREGPTGELFF.

The rearrangement joins TRBV28 to TRBJ1-4; 12 bases map to TRBD1. V dropped 10 bases and J dropped 8; count of bases not matched to a gene: 8. CDR3 length: 14 amino acids. Germline values: CDR1 MDHEN, CDR2 SYDVKM. CDR3 sequence reads: CATIPGQGAEKLFF. The CDR3 region has the DNA TGTGCCACCATCCCGGGACAGGGGGCGGAAAAACTGTTTTTT.

This sequence joins TRBV7-6 and TRBJ2-1, with D possibly TRBD2 on 6 matching bases. The CDR3 runs 15 residues. V was cut by 5 bases and J by 5 bases, with 16 bases left in between. Germline V gene lookup returns CDR1 SGHVS and CDR2 FNYEAQ. CDR3: CASSPGGVLDNEQFF. The CDR3 DNA reads as TGTGCCAGCAGCCCCGGGGGAGTACTAGACAATGAGCAGTTCTTC.

The gene calls are TRBV5-1 and TRBJ1-2; D perhaps matches TRBD1 (6 bases). From germline, CDR1 is SGHRS and CDR2 YFSETQ. V shed 4 bases and J shed 4 bases, with 17 bases lying between them. This CDR3 is built from 15 residues. The CDR3 spells CASSPEGGSAYGYTF. The CDR3 DNA follows: TGCGCCAGCAGCCCCGAGGGGGGAAGTGCCTATGGCTACACCTTC.

This clone occurred once. The chain carries TRBV5-4 and TRBJ1-2; perhaps TRBD1 as D (5 bases). The ends were cut back, 0 bases at V and 8 bases at J, with 11 bases in the middle. The CDR3 is 13 amino acids. Germline CDR1 is SGHNT and CDR2 is YYREEE (reference sequence). The CDR3 sequence: CASSLGAQGGYTF. The CDR3 DNA follows: TGTGCCAGCAGCTTGGGGGCCCAGGGCGGCTACACCTTC.

This chain connects TRBV5-1 to TRBJ2-3, with 11 bases that match TRBD1. The CDR3 totals 16 residues. The V segment lost 4 bases and the J segment 5 bases; nucleotides outside the gene matches: 9. Germline assignment: CDR1 SGHRS and CDR2 YFSETQ. CDR3 in amino acids: CASSPGTGGGIDTQYF. The CDR3 bases are TGCGCCAGCAGCCCGGGGACAGGGGGTGGCATAGATACGCAGTATTTT. Full variable domain (outside the CDR3, taken from reference TRBV5-1 and TRBJ2-3): KAGVTQTPRYLIKTRGQQVTLSCSPISGHRSVSWYQQTPGQGLQFLFEYFSETQRNKGNFPGRFSGRQFSNSRSEMNVSTLELGDSALYLCASSPGTGGGIDTQYFGPGTRLTVL.

This clone came up a few times. The genes are TRBV10-1 and TRBJ2-5; TRBD1 aligns across 9 bases. CDR3 length: 17 amino acids. CDR1 is WNHNN, CDR2 SYGVQD, per germline (reference sequence). The V and J ends lost 0 bases and 1 base, in that order; junction bases with no gene match: 6. The CDR3 nucleotides read TGCGCCAGCAGTGAGTCGATGGGACAGGGTTCCCAAGAGACCCAGTACTTC. Translated: CASSESMGQGSQETQYF.

The chain links TRBV2 to TRBJ1-1; tentative D call: TRBD1 (5 bases). This CDR3 region has 15 residues. V was pared by 6 bases and J by 11 bases, with 25 bases between. Germline V gene lookup returns CDR1 SNHLY and CDR2 FYNNEI. CDR3 sequence: CASRAEGAQGTGAFF. The CDR3 DNA sequence: TGTGCCAGCAGGGCTGAAGGGGCGCAGGGTACCGGTGCTTTCTTT.

The V gene is TRBV7-2, the J gene TRBJ2-7; D might be TRBD2 (6 bases). Germline loops: CDR1 SGHTA, CDR2 FQGNSA. The ends were cut back, 1 base at V and 7 bases at J, with 17 bases in the middle. The length of the CDR3 is 15 residues. DNA for the CDR3: TGTGCCAGCAGCTTAGGGATCGGGGTCCGGGGGGAGCAGTACTTC. Protein sequence: CASSLGIGVRGEQYF. The full variable domain, rest sourced from reference TRBV7-2 and TRBJ2-7, is GAGVSQSPSNKVTEKGKDVELRCDPISGHTALYWYRQSLGQGLEFLIYFQGNSAPDKSGLPSDRFSAERTGGSVSTLTIQRTQQEDSAVYLCASSLGIGVRGEQYFGPGTRLTVT.

The V and J genes are TRBV6-5 and TRBJ2-4; 7 nucleotides agree with TRBD1. V gave up 6 bases and J gave up 0 bases; unmatched junction bases: 5. Germline-derived CDR1 and CDR2 are MNHEY and SVGAGI. The CDR3 loop spans 15 amino acids. The CDR3 nucleotides read TGTGCCAGCAGCCCCGGGGACAGAGCCAAAAACATTCAGTACTTC. Protein: CASSPGDRAKNIQYF.

The genes are TRBV30 and TRBJ2-3; 8 bases are shared with TRBD2. With 2 bases clipped from V and 4 bases from J, the junction kept 8 bases outside the gene matches. The CDR3 sequence is 15 residues long. Per germline, CDR1 GTSNPN and CDR2 SVGIG (reference sequence). The CDR3 DNA reads as TGTGCCTGGAGTTTAAGCGGGAGTATCGCAGATACGCAGTATTTT. Encoded protein: CAWSLSGSIADTQYF.

The chain employs TRBV9 and TRBJ2-7, with 7 bases matching TRBD2. CDR1 is SGDLS, CDR2 YYNGEE, per germline. This CDR3 is built from 16 residues. J lost 2 bases, V lost 4 bases, and 12 bases had no gene match. The CDR3 sequence: CASSPWGGSITYEQYF. The CDR3 nucleotides are TGTGCCAGCAGCCCTTGGGGCGGGAGTATAACCTACGAGCAGTACTTC.

CDR3 in amino acids: CASSPGLSPSTGSYTF. The CDR3 region has the DNA TGTGCCAGCAGTCCGGGACTCTCCCCTTCGACGGGAAGCTACACCTTC. V usage is TRBV2 and J usage is TRBJ1-2, with D tentatively TRBD1 (5 bases). Germline lookup yields CDR1 SNHLY and CDR2 FYNNEI. V dropped 5 bases and J dropped 9 bases, with 25 bases sitting between them. CDR3 length equals 16 residues. The complete variable domain, with remaining parts taken from reference TRBV2 and TRBJ1-2, reads EPEVTQTPSHQVTQMGQEVILRCVPISNHLYFYWYRQILGQKVEFLVSFYNNEISEKSEIFDDQFSVERPDGSNFTLKIRSTKLEDSAMYFCASSPGLSPSTGSYTFGSGTRLTVV.

The chain combines TRBV12-5 with TRBJ1-1; no clear D. Germline V gene sequence: CDR1 LGHNT, CDR2 FRNRAP. Trimming removed 4 bases at V and 4 bases at J, with 19 bases between. This CDR3 comprises 16 residues. The CDR3 spells CASGWVDGALPTEAFF. The CDR3 DNA follows: TGTGCTAGTGGTTGGGTGGACGGCGCCCTTCCCACTGAAGCTTTCTTT.

The V gene is TRBV5-5, the J gene TRBJ1-5; 7 nucleotides line up with TRBD1. The CDR3 totals 15 residues. V was clipped by 4 bases and J by 6 bases; unmatched bases: 10. Looked up from germline, CDR1 is SGHKS and CDR2 is YYEKEE (reference sequence). The CDR3 reads CASSLETGYAQPQHF. The CDR3 bases are TGTGCCAGCAGCCTGGAGACAGGGTACGCTCAGCCCCAGCATTTT.

The chain links TRBV10-3 to TRBJ2-1, with D possibly being TRBD2 (5 bases). Germline V gene sequence: CDR1 ENHRY, CDR2 SYGVKD. CDR3 length: 14 amino acids. The V end was cut by 4 bases, the J end by 2 bases, with 9 bases between. DNA of the CDR3: TGTGCCATCAGTGGGACGGGGACCTACAATGAGCAGTTCTTC. Translated, it gives CAISGTGTYNEQFF.